A single T cell receptor (beta chain) is shown here with its context. Its cognate antigen is unknown. The sample belongs to a study of radiotherapy plus CTLA-4 blockade in lung cancer. Study outcomes and limitations: Clones of tumor-derived TCRs expanded in blood after radiotherapy plus ipilimumab. In blood, early T cell clone dynamics reportedly predicted response best, together with interferon-beta.

Here immunoSEQ multiplex PCR was the method, and the copy in TCRdb shows in-frame clones only, minus some. The repertoire has roughly 90,000 clones, almost 90% of them found once; the top ten carry 4.9%. CDR3 size: 18 residues. The V segment lost 6 bases and the J segment 6 bases; nucleotides outside the gene matches: 18. In germline, CDR1 is KGHSY, CDR2 FQNENV. This chain connects TRBV16 to TRBJ2-7, with 12 bases aligning to TRBD2. Material: peripheral blood, obtained from a patient treated with radiotherapy plus ipilimumab. The clonotype was recovered from a human donor with non-small cell lung cancer that progressed on radiotherapy plus ipilimumab. The CDR3 is CASRKNGTSGRIRREQYF. CDR3 coding DNA: TGTGCCAGCAGAAAAAACGGTACTAGCGGGAGGATTAGGCGCGAGCAGTACTTC.